Sequencing of this T cell receptor (beta chain) was carried out in a study of CD8+ T cells in alopecia areata. Study-wide findings and caveats: Under tofacitinib, fewer expanded CD8+ clones appeared among the top 100 scalp clones.

After isolation, RNA underwent reverse transcription to generate cDNA as the sequencing template. The repertoire was sequenced with immunoSEQ multiplex PCR; TCRdb's copy has only in-frame clones and lacks some. The profile shows about 190,000 clones, roughly three fifths of them singletons. Treatment here: oral pan-JAK inhibitor, 5-10 mg twice daily. This clone came up a few times. Its antigen is unknown. The receptor was derived from a human donor with alopecia areata. This sample comprised CD4+ T cells sorted from blood, obtained at week 4, from a patient treated with tofacitinib.

This CDR3 is CASSGRQGVWEAFF. The CDR3 DNA is TGTGCCAGTAGTGGCCGACAGGGGGTTTGGGAAGCTTTCTTT. This chain uses TRBV19 with TRBJ1-1; TRBD1 matches at 9 bases. The CDR3 spans 14 residues. V lost 5 bases to trimming and J lost 8 bases; unmatched junction nucleotides: 9. Germline V CDR1 and CDR2: LNHDA, SQIVND (reference sequence).